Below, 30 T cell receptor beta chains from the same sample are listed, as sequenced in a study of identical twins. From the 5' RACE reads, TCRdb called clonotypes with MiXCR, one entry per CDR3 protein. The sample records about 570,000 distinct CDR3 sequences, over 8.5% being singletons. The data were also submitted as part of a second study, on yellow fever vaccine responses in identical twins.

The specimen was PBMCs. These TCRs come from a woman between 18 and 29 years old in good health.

CDR3 in DNA: TGTGCCAGCAGCTTAGCGGACAGGGGCACCGGGGAGCTGTTTTTT. Residues: CASSLADRGTGELFF. V gene TRBV7-6 combines with J gene TRBJ2-2; 9 bases are a match to TRBD1. The germline V gene has CDR1 SGHVS and CDR2 FNYEAQ. This CDR3 contains 15 residues. Trimming at V came to 0 bases and at J to 4 bases, leaving 0 bases not matched to a gene. The full variable domain, in which reference TRBV7-6 and TRBJ2-2 provide the parts outside the CDR3, is GAGVSQSPRYKVTKRGQDVALRCDPISGHVSLYWYRQALGQGPEFLTYFNYEAQQDKSGLPNDRFSAERPEGSISTLTIQRTEQRDSAMYRCASSLADRGTGELFFGEGSRLTVL.

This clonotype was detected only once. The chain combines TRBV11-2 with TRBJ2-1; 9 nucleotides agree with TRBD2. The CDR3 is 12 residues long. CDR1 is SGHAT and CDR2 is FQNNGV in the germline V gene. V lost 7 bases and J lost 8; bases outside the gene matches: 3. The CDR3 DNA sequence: TGTGCCAGCAACGCGGGGGGGCATGAGCAGTTCTTC. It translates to CASNAGGHEQFF.

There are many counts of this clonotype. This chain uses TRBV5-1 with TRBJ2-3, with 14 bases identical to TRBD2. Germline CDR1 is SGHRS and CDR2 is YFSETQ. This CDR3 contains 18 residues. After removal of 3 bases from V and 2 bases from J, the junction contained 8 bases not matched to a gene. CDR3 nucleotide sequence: TGCGCCAGCAGCTCCGGACTAGCGGGGGGCCACAACACAGATACGCAGTATTTT. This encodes CASSSGLAGGHNTDTQYF.

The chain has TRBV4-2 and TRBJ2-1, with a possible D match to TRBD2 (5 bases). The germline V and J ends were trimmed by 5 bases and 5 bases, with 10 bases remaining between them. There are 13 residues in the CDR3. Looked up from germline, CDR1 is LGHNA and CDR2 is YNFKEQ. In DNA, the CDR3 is TGTGCCAGCAGCTCGGACTTGAACAATGAGCAGTTCTTC. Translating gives CASSSDLNNEQFF.

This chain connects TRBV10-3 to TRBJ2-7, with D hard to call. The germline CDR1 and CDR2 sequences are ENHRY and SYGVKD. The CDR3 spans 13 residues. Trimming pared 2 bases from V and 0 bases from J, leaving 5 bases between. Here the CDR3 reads CAISEGLSYEQYF. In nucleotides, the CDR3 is TGTGCCATCAGTGAGGGTCTCTCCTACGAGCAGTACTTC.

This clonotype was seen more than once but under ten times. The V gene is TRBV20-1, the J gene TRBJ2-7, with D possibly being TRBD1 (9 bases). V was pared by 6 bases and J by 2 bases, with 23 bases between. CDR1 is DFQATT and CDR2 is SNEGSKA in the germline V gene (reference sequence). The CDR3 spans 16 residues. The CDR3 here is CSAAGAWDRDPYEQYF. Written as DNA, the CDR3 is TGCAGTGCAGCGGGAGCTTGGGACAGGGATCCCTACGAGCAGTACTTC.

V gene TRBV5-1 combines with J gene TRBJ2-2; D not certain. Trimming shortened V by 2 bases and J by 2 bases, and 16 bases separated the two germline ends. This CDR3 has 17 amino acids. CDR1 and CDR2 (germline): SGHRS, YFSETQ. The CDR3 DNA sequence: TGCGCCAGCAGCTTTTCGGTCCGGGCCCCTAACACCGGGGAGCTGTTTTTT. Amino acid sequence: CASSFSVRAPNTGELFF.

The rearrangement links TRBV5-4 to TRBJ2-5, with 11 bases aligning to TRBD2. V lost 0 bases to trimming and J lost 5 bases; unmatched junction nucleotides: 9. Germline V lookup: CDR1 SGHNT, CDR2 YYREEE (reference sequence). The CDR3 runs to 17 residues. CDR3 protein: CASSLGLAGSQIETQYF. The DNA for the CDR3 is TGTGCCAGCAGCTTGGGACTAGCGGGGTCCCAAATTGAGACCCAGTACTTC.

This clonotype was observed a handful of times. CDR3 sequence (DNA): TGTGCCATCAGTGACCCGCTGGGTGCAGATACGCAGTATTTT. Its translation is CAISDPLGADTQYF. The chain joins TRBV10-3 to TRBJ2-3; D not certain. Per germline, CDR1 ENHRY and CDR2 SYGVKD. The CDR3 is 14 residues long. Trimming removed 3 bases at V and 4 bases at J, with 11 bases between.

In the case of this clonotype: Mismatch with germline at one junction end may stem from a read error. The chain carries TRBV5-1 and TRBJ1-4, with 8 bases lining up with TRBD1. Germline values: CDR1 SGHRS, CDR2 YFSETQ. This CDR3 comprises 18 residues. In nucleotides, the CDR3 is TGCGCCAGCAGCTGGGGGCTTGGGACAGGCGAGTCTAACGAAAAACTGTTTTTT. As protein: CASSWGLGTGESNEKLFF.

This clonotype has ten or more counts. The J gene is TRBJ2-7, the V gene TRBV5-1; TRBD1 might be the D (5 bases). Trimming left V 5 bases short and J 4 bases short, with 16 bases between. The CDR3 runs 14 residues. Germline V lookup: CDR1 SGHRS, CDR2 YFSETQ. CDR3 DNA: TGCGCCAGCAGACAGGCCCAGGGTGCTTACGAGCAGTACTTC. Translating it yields CASRQAQGAYEQYF.

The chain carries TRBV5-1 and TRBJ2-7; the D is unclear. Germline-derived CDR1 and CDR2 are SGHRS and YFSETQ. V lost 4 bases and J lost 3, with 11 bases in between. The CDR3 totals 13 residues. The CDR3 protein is CASSASSNYEQYF. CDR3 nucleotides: TGCGCCAGCAGCGCGTCGAGTAACTACGAGCAGTACTTC.

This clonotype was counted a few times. The CDR3 here is CSARDWEEITDTQYF. The CDR3 DNA reads as TGCAGTGCTAGAGATTGGGAGGAGATCACAGATACGCAGTATTTT. The chain carries TRBV20-1 and TRBJ2-3; D possibly corresponds to TRBD2 (6 bases). The V and J ends lost 0 bases and 2 bases respectively, with 12 bases between them. This CDR3 is built from 15 residues. The germline gives CDR1 DFQATT, CDR2 SNEGSKA (reference sequence).

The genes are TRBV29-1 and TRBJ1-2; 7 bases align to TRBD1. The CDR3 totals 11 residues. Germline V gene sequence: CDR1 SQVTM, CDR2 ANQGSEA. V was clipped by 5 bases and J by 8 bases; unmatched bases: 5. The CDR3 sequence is CSVSQGRGYTF. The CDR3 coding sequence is TGCAGCGTTTCACAGGGGAGAGGCTACACCTTC.

CDR3 amino acids: CAWSSGQRHYEQYF. In DNA, the CDR3 is TGTGCCTGGAGTTCGGGACAGCGACACTACGAGCAGTACTTC. The chain recombines TRBV30 with TRBJ2-7; 7 bases are a match to TRBD1. Losses at the gene ends were 2 bases for V and 3 bases for J; bases not matched to a gene: 7. Germline V CDR1 and CDR2: GTSNPN, SVGIG (reference sequence). This CDR3 comprises 14 residues. Complete variable domain (other parts from reference TRBV30 and TRBJ2-7): SQTIHQWPATLVQPVGSPLSLECTVEGTSNPNLYWYRQAAGRGLQLLFYSVGIGQISSEVPQNLSASRPQDRQFILSSKKLLLSDSGFYLCAWSSGQRHYEQYFGPGTRLTVT.

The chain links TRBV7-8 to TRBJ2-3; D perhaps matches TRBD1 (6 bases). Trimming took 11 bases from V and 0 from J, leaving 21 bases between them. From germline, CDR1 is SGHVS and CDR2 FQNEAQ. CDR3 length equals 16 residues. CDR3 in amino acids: CACQGTGKKSTDTQYF. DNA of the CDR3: TGTGCCTGTCAGGGGACGGGAAAGAAAAGCACAGATACGCAGTATTTT. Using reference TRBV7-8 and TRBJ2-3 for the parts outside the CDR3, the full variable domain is GAGVSQSPRYKVAKRGQDVALRCDPISGHVSLFWYQQALGQGPEFLTYFQNEAQLDKSGLPSDRFFAERPEGSVSTLKIQRTQQEDSAVYLCACQGTGKKSTDTQYFGPGTRLTVL.

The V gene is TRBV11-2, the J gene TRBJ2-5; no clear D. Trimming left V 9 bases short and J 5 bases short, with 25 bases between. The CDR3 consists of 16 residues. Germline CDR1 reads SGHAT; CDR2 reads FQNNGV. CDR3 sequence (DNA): TGTGCCAGTCGCGTTTCAAGTGGGTCTCGTGAGGAGACCCAGTACTTC. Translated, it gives CASRVSSGSREETQYF.

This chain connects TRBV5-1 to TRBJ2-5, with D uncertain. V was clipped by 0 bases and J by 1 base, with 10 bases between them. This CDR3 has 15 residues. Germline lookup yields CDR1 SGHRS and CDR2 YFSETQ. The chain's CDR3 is CASSLAGQLQETQYF. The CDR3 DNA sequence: TGCGCCAGCAGCTTGGCCGGGCAGCTCCAAGAGACCCAGTACTTC.

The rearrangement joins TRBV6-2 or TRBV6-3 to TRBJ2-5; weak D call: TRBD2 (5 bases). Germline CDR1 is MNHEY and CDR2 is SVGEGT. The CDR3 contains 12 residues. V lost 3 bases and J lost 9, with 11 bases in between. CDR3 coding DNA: TGTGCCAGCAGTTATTGGGAGTCGTCCCAGTACTTC. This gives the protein CASSYWESSQYF.

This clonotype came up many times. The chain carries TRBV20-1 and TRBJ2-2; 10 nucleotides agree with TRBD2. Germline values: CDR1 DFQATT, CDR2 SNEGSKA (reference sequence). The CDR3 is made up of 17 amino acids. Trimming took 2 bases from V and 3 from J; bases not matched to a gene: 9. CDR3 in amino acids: CSARSVAGGPYTGELFF. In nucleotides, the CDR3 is TGCAGTGCTAGATCAGTAGCGGGGGGCCCCTACACCGGGGAGCTGTTTTTT.

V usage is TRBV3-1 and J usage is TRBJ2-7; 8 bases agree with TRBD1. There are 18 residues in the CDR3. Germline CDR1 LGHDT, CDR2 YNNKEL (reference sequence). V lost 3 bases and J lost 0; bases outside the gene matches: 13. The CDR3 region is CASSQGLRDRLSSYEQYF. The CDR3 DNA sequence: TGTGCCAGCAGCCAGGGTCTCCGGGACAGGTTAAGCTCCTACGAGCAGTACTTC.

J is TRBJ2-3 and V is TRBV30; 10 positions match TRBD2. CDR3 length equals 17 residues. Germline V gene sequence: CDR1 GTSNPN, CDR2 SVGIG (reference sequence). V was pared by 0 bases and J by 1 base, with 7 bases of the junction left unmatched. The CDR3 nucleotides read TGTGCCTGGAGTGTAGGGGCTAGCGGGAGAGGCACAGATACGCAGTATTTT. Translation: CAWSVGASGRGTDTQYF.

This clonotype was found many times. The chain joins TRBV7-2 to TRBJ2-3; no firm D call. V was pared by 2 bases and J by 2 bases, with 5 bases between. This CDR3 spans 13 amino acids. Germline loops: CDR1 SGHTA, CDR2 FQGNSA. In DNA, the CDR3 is TGTGCCAGCAGCTTAATCATCACAGATACGCAGTATTTT. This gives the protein CASSLIITDTQYF.

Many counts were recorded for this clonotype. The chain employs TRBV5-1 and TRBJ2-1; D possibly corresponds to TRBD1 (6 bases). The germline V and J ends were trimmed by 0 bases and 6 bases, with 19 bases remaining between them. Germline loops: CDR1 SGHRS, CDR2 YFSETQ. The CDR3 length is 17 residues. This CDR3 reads CASSLALGASGPNEQFF. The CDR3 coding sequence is TGCGCCAGCAGCTTGGCCTTGGGGGCCAGTGGTCCCAATGAGCAGTTCTTC.

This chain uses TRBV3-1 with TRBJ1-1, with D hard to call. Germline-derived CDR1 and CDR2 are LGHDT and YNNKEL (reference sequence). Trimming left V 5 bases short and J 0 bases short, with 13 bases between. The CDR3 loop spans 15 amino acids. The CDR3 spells CASSLHDTMNTEAFF. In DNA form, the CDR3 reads TGTGCCAGCAGCTTACACGACACGATGAACACTGAAGCTTTCTTT.

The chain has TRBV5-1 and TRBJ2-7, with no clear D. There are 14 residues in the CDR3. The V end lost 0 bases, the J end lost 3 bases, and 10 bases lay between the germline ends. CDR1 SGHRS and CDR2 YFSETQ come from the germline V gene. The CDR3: CASSLDGSIYEQYF. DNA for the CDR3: TGCGCCAGCAGCTTGGATGGATCCATCTACGAGCAGTACTTC.

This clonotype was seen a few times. The CDR3 sequence is CASSVGLAGARTDTQYF. The CDR3 nucleotides are TGTGCCAGCAGCGTAGGTCTAGCGGGGGCCAGAACCGATACGCAGTATTTT. This chain links TRBV9 with TRBJ2-3; 10 bases agree with TRBD2. Trimming removed 0 bases from V and 6 bases from J; junction bases left unmatched: 10. The CDR3 is made up of 17 amino acids. Germline V lookup: CDR1 SGDLS, CDR2 YYNGEE.

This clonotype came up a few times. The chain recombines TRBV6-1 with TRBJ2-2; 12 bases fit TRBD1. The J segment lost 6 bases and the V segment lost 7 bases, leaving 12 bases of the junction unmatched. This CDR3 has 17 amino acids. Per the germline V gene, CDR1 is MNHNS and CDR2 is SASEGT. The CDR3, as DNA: TGTGCCAGCACCAGGGGACAGGGGGCGCATCGGGCCGGGGAGCTGTTTTTT. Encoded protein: CASTRGQGAHRAGELFF.

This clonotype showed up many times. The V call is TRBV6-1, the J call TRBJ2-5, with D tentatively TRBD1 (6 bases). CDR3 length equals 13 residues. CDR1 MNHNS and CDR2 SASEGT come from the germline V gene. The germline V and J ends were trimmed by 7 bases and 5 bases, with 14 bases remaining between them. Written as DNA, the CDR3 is TGTGCCAGCAAAGGGGGTTTAGGGGAGACCCAGTACTTC. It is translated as CASKGGLGETQYF.

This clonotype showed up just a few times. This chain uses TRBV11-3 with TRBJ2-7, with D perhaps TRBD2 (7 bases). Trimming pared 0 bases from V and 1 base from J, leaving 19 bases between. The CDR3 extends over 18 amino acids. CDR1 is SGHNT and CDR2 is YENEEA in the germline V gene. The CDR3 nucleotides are TGTGCCAGCAGCTTAGACGGGGTAGGGGGGGTTTCATCCTACGAGCAGTACTTC. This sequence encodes CASSLDGVGGVSSYEQYF.